This T cell receptor (beta chain) is drawn from a study of tumor T cells in aggressive B-cell lymphoma. CDR1 is SQVTM and CDR2 is ANQGSEA in the germline V gene. Unmatched junction bases numbered 14, after V lost 3 bases and J lost 6 bases. The CDR3 loop spans 16 amino acids. The table came from immunoSEQ multiplex PCR; TCRdb's copy has only in-frame clones and leaves some out. The sample has about 7,400 clones; approximately 80% are singletons. This sequence joins TRBV29-1 and TRBJ2-1; 7 bases map to TRBD2. This receptor was taken from an adult with diffuse large B cell lymphoma. Input material: tumor tissue. CDR3 in amino acids: CSVDAPEGGSGNEQFF. The CDR3 nucleotides are TGCAGCGTTGACGCCCCGGAGGGCGGGAGTGGCAATGAGCAGTTCTTC.